The source of this T cell receptor (beta chain) is a study of regulatory T cells in long-lasting Graves disease (dated by TCRdb to about 2021). Study-wide context: Patients with newly diagnosed Graves' disease had been on antithyroid drugs for under 3 months. Persistent Graves' disease patients were compared with newly diagnosed Graves' disease patients by peripheral blood TCR sequencing and RNA sequencing. The study took place in China and was registered as a clinical trial. A total of some 35 samples underwent TCR sequencing, from roughly 13 patients with persistent Graves' disease and some 20 patients with newly diagnosed Graves' disease. Overall results and qualifications from the work: Peripheral blood alone was examined, since thyroid tissue, which constituted the primary lesion, could not be accessed. Persistent disease showed preferential use of TRBV28, TRBJ1-2 and TRBJ2-5, whereas newly diagnosed disease favored TRBV20-1 and TRBJ2-1. Sequencing and analysis were limited to the TCR beta chain. More public clonotypes were shared among persistent patients (under 3,000) than among newly diagnosed patients (under 1,000). The authors noted that the small sample size was a limitation that may lower accuracy. Compared with newly diagnosed patients, persistent Graves' disease patients had lower TCR Shannon entropy and fewer highly expanded clones, which suggests clonal expansion.

A word on this clonotype: Which antigen it targets is not known. Qualities for individual bases were not recorded, and no much larger clone is one base off.

Counted from cysteine to phenylalanine, this CDR3 has 14 amino acids. Here the CDR3 DNA is all that survives: 42 bases in frame from base 1. V lost 2 bases and J lost 2 bases; the stretch between them is 9 bases long. Sequences SGDLS (CDR1) and YYNGEE (CDR2) are obtained from the germline V gene. The sample's time point, from its label and the paper: newly diagnosed GD, antithyroid drugs for less than 3 months. RNA was extracted from PBMCs in TRIzol for both TCR sequencing and RNA sequencing. Graves' disease was diagnosed according to American Thyroid Association guidelines. Recruitment of patients was carried out at an endocrinology department in Xi'an, China. Each patient gave approximately 9.7 milliliters of peripheral blood, collected in an EDTA anticoagulant tube. Ficoll Paque Plus density gradient separation was used to isolate PBMCs, and no further T cell sorting was performed. An Agilent 2100 Bioanalyzer and agarose gel were used to assess RNA quality, and a NanoDrop 2000 was used to measure RNA concentration.

Receptors were amplified or captured by multiplex PCR. The listed sequencing device is Illumina HiSeq 4000. CDR3 regions were amplified by Arm-PCR with iRepertoire HTBI primers to construct TCR beta libraries. Gel purification was performed on PCR products prior to sequencing. Concerning the study's data processing: Gene usage analysis of CDR3 amino acid clonotypes relied on the roughly 60 TRBV and more than twelve TRBJ segments identified across samples. COPE and FqMerger were used to merge filtered high-quality paired reads into contigs. BLAST was used to align contigs to IMGT TRBV, TRBD and TRBJ reference genes, and CDR3 was defined according to IMGT. Clonotypes above 0.1% frequency were classified as highly expanded clones. Shannon entropy was used to measure repertoire diversity, and the Gini coefficient was used to measure V-J evenness. Clonotypes shared by more than one individual were considered public. Clones were called with MiXCR by TCRdb after fastp trimmed the public reads at Q25, and only in-frame beta chains were retained. CDR3 protein duplicates are merged, each entry listing the most common genes and DNA. For this entry, the V and J calls and clone size follow TCRdb and not the study's own pipeline. The sample contains 380,000 or so distinct CDR3 sequences, about 16% of them found a single time. Together, the top ten hold around 21% of the sample.

These same records also appear under a second study, on T cells in Graves' hyperthyroidism and ophthalmopathy. The second publication reports: A patient counted as having stable Graves' hyperthyroidism if no progression to ophthalmopathy occurred over 18 months of follow-up. Hyperthyroidism patients were newly diagnosed, with disease duration under 2 months, and aged 18 to 65 years. The study excluded patients with uncontrolled infections, other autoimmune diseases, pregnancy or lactation. Clinical symptoms, serum thyroxine and TRAb, thyroid ultrasound, and orbital computed tomography formed the basis for the diagnoses. For the first round of RT-PCR on the TCR CDR3, the HTBI primer set was used together with the Qiagen OneStep RT-PCR kit. Most expanded thyroid clonotypes (frequency above 0.001) were also detected in blood, a finding suggesting that blood repertoires may reflect thyroid immune responses. Ophthalmopathy was separated from stable hyperthyroidism by a 13 V-J signature model, with roughly 88% sensitivity and 81% to 82% specificity obtained in cross-validation and 80%/75% obtained in testing. In validation, the model predicted progression to ophthalmopathy with over 60% sensitivity and approximately 78% specificity, a median of approximately 6.7 months before onset. To identify TCR V-J signatures that set the groups apart, the researchers used a discovery cohort of 90 to 100 patients, made up of fewer than 50 with Graves' ophthalmopathy and 57 with stable Graves' hyperthyroidism. An independent validation cohort of under 20 hyperthyroidism patients and more than 15 patients who later progressed to ophthalmopathy tested prospective prediction of ophthalmopathy. The approximately 100 discovery patients were randomly split 7:3 into training and test sets. Thyroid tissue and blood T-cell repertoires from six or seven Graves' hyperthyroidism patients were also compared in the study. Once sampling was done, hyperthyroidism patients were given methimazole at a starting dose of 30 mg daily, whereas ophthalmopathy patients were given high-dose intravenous methylprednisolone. A second multiplex PCR round built the libraries, followed by size selection and purification. Paired-end sequencing of the libraries was performed with 100 bp reads on an Illumina HiSeq2000. SOAPnuke was used to process the raw data, with reads discarded if the reads contained adapters or uncalled bases, had a mean Phred below 15, or lacked an exact constant-primer or identifier match. COPE v1.2.5 was used to merge the high-quality paired reads, and each unique nucleotide sequence was defined as a clonotype. MiTCR v1.1 was used to align the clonotypes against IMGT TRBV, TRBD and TRBJ reference segments. The analysis included only V-J combinations with a frequency above 0.0001, which together covered about 99% of the repertoires. A TCS score was defined as the ratio between F50 (clonal expansion) and ExV (chaos), using BLOSUM62-based TCRdist between CDR3 peptides within each V-J. Welch's t-statistics and random forest reduced around 550 V-J features to 13, which were used in a naive Bayes classifier (R e1071). Sample size was not statistically predetermined, and investigators were not blinded to group allocation. The paper reports TCR Vbeta CDR3 sequencing of approximately 140 peripheral blood samples: 40 to 45 ophthalmopathy, roughly 74 hyperthyroidism and 17 progressor patients.

This sequence originates from a young woman with Graves disease. Donor details come from another sample of the same person, matched by shared clones. The sequencing used peripheral blood mononuclear cells (PBMCs), collected at new diagnosis, from a patient treated with antithyroid drugs. The chain employs TRBV9 and TRBJ2-3; the D gene is perhaps TRBD1, on 5 matching bases. The DNA reads as follows: TGTGCCAGCAGCGTGACAGAGCTCACAGATACGCAGTATTTT. It translates as CASSVTELTDTQYF.